This TCR beta chain is from a study of CD8 T cells in ankylosing spondylitis. Generation of TCR beta libraries employed quantitative 5'-RACE incorporating molecular barcodes. TCRdb re-called the 5' RACE reads through MiXCR, storing one row per CDR3 protein. The table shows 150,000 to 200,000 distinct CDR3 sequences, with roughly 18% occurring only once. Deletions cut 2 bases from V and 3 bases from J, with 10 bases between. There are 14 residues in the CDR3. The germline V gene has CDR1 LNHDA and CDR2 SQIVND (reference sequence). Study results and limitations: Significantly higher representation of disease-linked clones was reported for matched ankylosing spondylitis synovial fluid. Within peripheral blood, clones linked to disease were CD8+ and relatively rare. Roughly eight highly homologous variants made up a TCR beta motif, and this motif appeared characteristic of ankylosing spondylitis blood.

This clonotype has at least ten counts. Its cognate antigen is unknown. This chain links TRBV19 with TRBJ1-1; weak D call: TRBD1 (5 bases). This sequence originates from a male donor aged 10-30 years with ankylosing spondylitis or in good health (not recorded which). Sequenced sample: blood, either unsorted or a sorted T cell fraction (not recorded which). CDR3 nucleotides: TGTGCCAGTAGTATAACAGGTCTGTACACTGAAGCTTTCTTT. Amino acid sequence: CASSITGLYTEAFF.